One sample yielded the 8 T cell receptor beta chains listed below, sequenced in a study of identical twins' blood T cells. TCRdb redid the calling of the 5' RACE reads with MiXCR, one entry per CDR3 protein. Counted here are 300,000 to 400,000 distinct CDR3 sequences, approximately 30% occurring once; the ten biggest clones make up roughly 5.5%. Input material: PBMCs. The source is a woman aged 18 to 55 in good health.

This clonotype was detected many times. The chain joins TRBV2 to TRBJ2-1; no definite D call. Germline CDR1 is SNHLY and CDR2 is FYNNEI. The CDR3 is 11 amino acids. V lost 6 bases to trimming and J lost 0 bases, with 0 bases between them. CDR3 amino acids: CASSSYNEQFF. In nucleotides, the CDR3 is TGTGCCAGCAGCTCCTACAATGAGCAGTTCTTC.

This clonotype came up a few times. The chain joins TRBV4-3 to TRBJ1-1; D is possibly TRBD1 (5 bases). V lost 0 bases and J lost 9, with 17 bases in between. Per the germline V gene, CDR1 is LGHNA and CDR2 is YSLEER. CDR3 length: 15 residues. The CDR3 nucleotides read TGCGCCAGCAGCCAAGATTTAGGTGTAGGGGCCCAAGCTTTCTTT. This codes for CASSQDLGVGAQAFF.

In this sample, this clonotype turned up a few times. The CDR3: CASAPGPFNEQFF. The CDR3 DNA reads as TGTGCTAGTGCTCCGGGACCCTTCAATGAGCAGTTCTTC. V is TRBV12-5 and J is TRBJ2-1; possibly TRBD1 or TRBD2 for D (5 bases each). The length of the CDR3 is 13 residues. V dropped 7 bases and J dropped 6 bases, with 13 bases sitting between them. Germline V CDR1 and CDR2: LGHNT, FRNRAP.

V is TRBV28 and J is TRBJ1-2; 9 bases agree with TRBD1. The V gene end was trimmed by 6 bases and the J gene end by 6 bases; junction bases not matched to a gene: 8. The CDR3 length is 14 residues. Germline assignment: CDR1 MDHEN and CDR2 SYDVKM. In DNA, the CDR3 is TGTGCCAGCAGAAGGCCGGGACAGGGAGATGGCTACACCTTC. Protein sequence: CASRRPGQGDGYTF.

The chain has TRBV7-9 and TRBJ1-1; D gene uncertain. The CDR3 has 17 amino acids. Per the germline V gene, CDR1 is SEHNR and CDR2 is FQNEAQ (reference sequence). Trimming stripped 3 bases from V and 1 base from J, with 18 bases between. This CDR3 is CASSFDPLGSKNTEAFF. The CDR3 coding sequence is TGTGCCAGCAGCTTTGACCCTCTAGGGTCGAAGAACACTGAAGCTTTCTTT.

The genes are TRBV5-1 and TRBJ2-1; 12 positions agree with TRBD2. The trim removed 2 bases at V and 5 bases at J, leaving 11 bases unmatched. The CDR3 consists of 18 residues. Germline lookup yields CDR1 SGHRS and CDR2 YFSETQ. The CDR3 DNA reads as TGCGCCAGCAGCTTTGGGACCCTAGCGGGAGGGCCTCACAATGAGCAGTTCTTC. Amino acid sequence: CASSFGTLAGGPHNEQFF.

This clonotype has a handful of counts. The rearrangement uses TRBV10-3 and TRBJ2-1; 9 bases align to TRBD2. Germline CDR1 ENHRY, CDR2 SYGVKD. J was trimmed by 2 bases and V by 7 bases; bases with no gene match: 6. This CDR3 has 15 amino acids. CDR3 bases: TGTGCCATCACCCCGACTAGCGGAACCTACAATGAGCAGTTCTTC. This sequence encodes CAITPTSGTYNEQFF.

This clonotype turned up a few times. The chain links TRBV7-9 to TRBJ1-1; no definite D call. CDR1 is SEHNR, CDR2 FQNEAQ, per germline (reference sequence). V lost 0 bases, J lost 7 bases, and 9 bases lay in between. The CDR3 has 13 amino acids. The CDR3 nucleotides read TGTGCCAGCAGCTTAGCAAACAGCCTTGAAGCTTTCTTT. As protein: CASSLANSLEAFF.